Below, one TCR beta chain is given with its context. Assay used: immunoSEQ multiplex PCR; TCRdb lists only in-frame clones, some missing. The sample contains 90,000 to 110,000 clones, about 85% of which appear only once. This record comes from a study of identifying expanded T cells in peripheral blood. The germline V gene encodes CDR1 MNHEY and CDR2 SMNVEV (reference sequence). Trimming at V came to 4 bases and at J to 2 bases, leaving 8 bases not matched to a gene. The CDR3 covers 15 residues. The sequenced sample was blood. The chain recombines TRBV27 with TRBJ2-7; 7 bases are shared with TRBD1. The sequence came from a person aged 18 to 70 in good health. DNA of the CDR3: TGTGCCAGCAGTTCGGAATACAGGGGAACCTACGAGCAGTACTTC. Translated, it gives CASSSEYRGTYEQYF.